The 30 T cell receptor beta chains below all came from one sample that was sequenced in a study of blood T cell repertoires in COVID-19 (dated by TCRdb to 2020 to 2021). Libraries were built with the immunoSEQ multiplex PCR assay. TCRdb obtained this table from immuneACCESS and retained in-frame rearrangements with V and J assigned. These tables miss some clones; where compared with another copy, unresolved V genes account for less than half of the shortfall, and the remainder is unexplained. This sample has approximately 250,000 clones in its table, and 65% to 90% of those were observed once. Clones ranked in the top ten supply less than 6.5% of the sample. The sequencing sample was made of peripheral blood. These TCRs come from a man between 50 and 59 years old with COVID-19, enrolled during active disease.

The gene calls are TRBV12-3 or TRBV12-4 and TRBJ1-4; no definite D call. V was shortened by 8 bases and J by 4 bases, with 11 bases between the two germline ends. There are 13 residues in the CDR3. In nucleotides, the CDR3 is TGTGCCAGCCGAACAGCCTATAATGAAAAACTGTTTTTT. This encodes CASRTAYNEKLFF.

The chain has TRBV2 and TRBJ2-7, with D possibly TRBD2 on 6 matching bases. This CDR3 has 13 amino acids. CDR1 SNHLY and CDR2 FYNNEI come from the germline V gene. The V end was cut by 11 bases, the J end by 4 bases, with 18 bases between. The CDR3 protein is CASGRAGRYEQYF. DNA of the CDR3: TGTGCCTCCGGGCGGGCAGGGAGGTACGAGCAGTACTTC.

The J gene is TRBJ2-7, the V gene TRBV7-9, with TRBD2 as a possible D gene (5 bases). The CDR3 extends over 15 amino acids. The V gene lost 1 base and the J gene lost 0 bases, with 10 bases spanning the gap. From germline, CDR1 is SEHNR and CDR2 FQNEAQ (reference sequence). CDR3 amino acids: CASSLGSTSSYEQYF. The CDR3, as DNA: TGTGCCAGCAGCTTAGGGTCCACTAGCTCCTACGAGCAGTACTTC. The full variable domain, completed using reference TRBV7-9 and TRBJ2-7, is DTGVSQNPRHKITKRGQNVTFRCDPISEHNRLYWYRQTLGQGPEFLTYFQNEAQLEKSRLLSDRFSAERPKGSFSTLEIQRTEQGDSAMYLCASSLGSTSSYEQYFGPGTRLTVT.

The count of this clone is one. The chain is built from TRBV4-2 and TRBJ2-3; 9 bases are a match to TRBD2. The CDR3 loop spans 15 amino acids. From germline, CDR1 is LGHNA and CDR2 YNFKEQ. V shed 4 bases, J shed 9 bases, and the junction held 11 bases outside the gene matches. CDR3 sequence: CASSPRSGGLPTQYF. CDR3 coding DNA: TGTGCCAGCAGCCCCCGCAGCGGGGGGCTCCCCACGCAGTATTTT.

The V and J genes are TRBV2 and TRBJ2-2; D is ambiguous. The CDR3 spans 16 residues. Looked up from germline, CDR1 is SNHLY and CDR2 is FYNNEI. V was cut by 2 bases and J by 4 bases, with 14 bases left in between. The CDR3 DNA is TGTGCCAGCAGTGAATATGTAGCAGAAATCACCGGGGAGCTGTTTTTT. This translates into CASSEYVAEITGELFF. The entire variable domain, with the rest obtained from reference TRBV2 and TRBJ2-2, is as follows: EPEVTQTPSHQVTQMGQEVILRCVPISNHLYFYWYRQILGQKVEFLVSFYNNEISEKSEIFDDQFSVERPDGSNFTLKIRSTKLEDSAMYFCASSEYVAEITGELFFGEGSRLTVL.

This clone was counted once. This chain uses TRBV13 with TRBJ2-1; 8 bases match TRBD2. The CDR3 runs to 15 residues. Germline CDR1 and CDR2: PRHDT and FYEKMQ (reference sequence). The V and J ends lost 4 bases and 6 bases, in that order; junction bases with no gene match: 8. DNA of the CDR3: TGTGCCAGCAGCTCCCCGGGACTAGTTCTCAATGAGCAGTTCTTC. This encodes CASSSPGLVLNEQFF.

The chain couples TRBV7-2 to TRBJ1-2; possible D gene TRBD1, 6 bases. CDR3 length equals 14 residues. The germline gives CDR1 SGHTA, CDR2 FQGNSA. Trimming removed 1 base at V and 8 bases at J, with 14 bases between. CDR3 protein: CASSLEYREGGYTF. The CDR3 DNA reads TGTGCCAGCAGCTTAGAATACAGGGAAGGCGGCTACACCTTC.

The chain carries TRBV28 and TRBJ2-2; 10 bases match TRBD1. There are 15 residues in the CDR3. V gave up 6 bases and J gave up 6 bases; unmatched junction bases: 7. Germline V CDR1 and CDR2: MDHEN, SYDVKM. The CDR3 DNA sequence: TGTGCCAGCAGCTATTCCGGGACAGGGGCCGGGGAGCTGTTTTTT. It encodes CASSYSGTGAGELFF.

The rearrangement links TRBV25-1 to TRBJ2-1, with 7 bases identical to TRBD1. Trimming took 6 bases from V and 1 from J; bases not matched to a gene: 9. CDR1 and CDR2 (germline): MGHDK, SYGVNS. The CDR3 has 16 amino acids. The CDR3 region has the DNA TGTGCCAGCAGGGCGGATTACAGGGGTTCCTACAATGAGCAGTTCTTC. It encodes CASRADYRGSYNEQFF.

The chain links TRBV9 to TRBJ1-4, with 7 bases lining up with TRBD1. CDR1 and CDR2 (germline): SGDLS, YYNGEE. The CDR3 length is 14 residues. Trimming at V came to 3 bases and at J to 4 bases, leaving 3 bases not matched to a gene. The CDR3 here is CASSAQGINEKLFF. The CDR3 DNA reads TGTGCCAGCAGCGCACAGGGGATTAATGAAAAACTGTTTTTT.

This clone was counted once. The rearrangement links TRBV10-3 to TRBJ1-3; D is uncertain. Germline CDR1 is ENHRY and CDR2 is SYGVKD. CDR3 size: 18 residues. V lost 11 bases to trimming and J lost 0 bases, with 26 bases between them. As DNA, the CDR3 is TGTGCCTCAAAAAACCCAATGGCAGCTCGGGGCTCTGGAAACACCATATATTTT. Its protein is CASKNPMAARGSGNTIYF.

CDR3 sequence reads: CASSKMTGSYNEQFF. CDR3 coding DNA: TGTGCCAGCAGTAAAATGACCGGGTCCTACAATGAGCAGTTCTTC. J is TRBJ2-1 and V is TRBV2; D unclear. Per the germline V gene, CDR1 is SNHLY and CDR2 is FYNNEI. The CDR3 sequence is 15 residues long. The V end was cut by 5 bases, the J end by 1 base, with 12 bases between.

The CDR3 DNA is TGCGCCAGCAGCCTCCGGGACACGACCTACGAGCAGTACTTC. Amino acids: CASSLRDTTYEQYF. The V call is TRBV4-1, the J call TRBJ2-7; perhaps TRBD1 as D (6 bases). The V gene's germline CDR1 is MGHRA and CDR2 YSYEKL. Trimming took 4 bases from V and 2 from J, leaving 12 bases between them. The CDR3 spans 14 residues.

The chain combines TRBV28 with TRBJ1-4, with 7 bases identical to TRBD1. There are 16 residues in the CDR3. The germline gives CDR1 MDHEN, CDR2 SYDVKM. V shed 5 bases, J shed 3 bases, and the junction held 9 bases outside the gene matches. CDR3 sequence: CASSPGQKIANEKLFF. The CDR3 nucleotides read TGTGCCAGCAGTCCGGGACAGAAGATAGCTAATGAAAAACTGTTTTTT.

The chain has TRBV27 and TRBJ2-2; D is perhaps TRBD1 (6 bases). Trimming removed 3 bases from V and 2 bases from J, with 10 bases in between. CDR1 and CDR2 from the germline V gene are MNHEY and SMNVEV (reference sequence). The CDR3 contains 15 residues. CDR3 nucleotide sequence: TGTGCCAGCAGTTTTGGACAGTTTAACACCGGGGAGCTGTTTTTT. Its protein product is CASSFGQFNTGELFF.

J is TRBJ1-5 and V is TRBV15; TRBD1 matches 7 bases. The germline V gene has CDR1 LNHNV and CDR2 YYDKDF (reference sequence). The junction had 17 bases not matched to a gene; V was cut back by 3 bases and J by 0 bases. The CDR3 has 20 amino acids. The CDR3 sequence is CATSSGPGQLANYSNQPQHF. Here the CDR3 DNA reads TGTGCCACCAGCAGTGGGCCGGGACAGTTAGCTAACTATAGCAATCAGCCCCAGCATTTT.

This chain uses TRBV19 with TRBJ1-3; D gene unclear. The length of the CDR3 is 13 residues. Germline V gene lookup returns CDR1 LNHDA and CDR2 SQIVND (reference sequence). Trimming removed 8 bases from V and 0 bases from J, with 8 bases in between. CDR3 loop: CASRLSSGNTIYF. CDR3 DNA sequence: TGTGCCAGTCGCCTGAGCTCTGGAAACACCATATATTTT.

The chain joins TRBV9 to TRBJ2-2, with 8 bases lining up with TRBD1. The germline V gene has CDR1 SGDLS and CDR2 YYNGEE. Unmatched junction bases numbered 5, after V lost 4 bases and J lost 0 bases. This CDR3 spans 16 amino acids. This CDR3 is CASSLGQVSNTGELFF. The CDR3 coding sequence is TGTGCCAGCAGCTTGGGACAGGTCTCGAACACCGGGGAGCTGTTTTTT.

This chain uses TRBV18 with TRBJ2-7; maybe TRBD1 (6 bases). Germline CDR1 is KGHSH and CDR2 is LQKENI. This CDR3 has 14 amino acids. Trimming left V 8 bases short and J 1 base short, with 15 bases between. The CDR3 DNA follows: TGTGCCAGCCGCGACCAGGGGTCTTCCTACGAGCAGTACTTC. Translated: CASRDQGSSYEQYF.

This clone was counted a single time. The V gene is TRBV4-2, the J gene TRBJ1-2, with 9 nucleotides matching TRBD1. V trimming: 1 base; J trimming: 6 bases; junction bases outside the gene matches: 6. Germline CDR1 LGHNA, CDR2 YNFKEQ. The CDR3 loop spans 15 amino acids. CDR3 DNA: TGTGCCAGCAGCCAAGGCCGGGACAGGGCCCATGGCTACACCTTC. It codes for CASSQGRDRAHGYTF.

The rearrangement links TRBV6-5 to TRBJ1-2; the D gene is possibly TRBD1 (6 bases). Looked up from germline, CDR1 is MNHEY and CDR2 is SVGAGI. V was clipped by 0 bases and J by 8 bases, with 13 bases between them. The CDR3 is 14 residues long. The CDR3 coding sequence is TGTGCCAGCAGTTACTCGGGGAGGGACACCGGCTACACCTTC. This gives the protein CASSYSGRDTGYTF.

The chain combines TRBV4-3 with TRBJ1-6; possible D gene TRBD1, 6 bases. The CDR3 totals 13 residues. Germline lookup yields CDR1 LGHNA and CDR2 YSLEER. Trimming removed 4 bases at V and 7 bases at J, with 8 bases between. This CDR3 reads CASSPTGNSPLHF. The CDR3 DNA is TGCGCCAGCAGCCCCACAGGGAATTCACCCCTCCACTTT.

The V gene is TRBV2, the J gene TRBJ2-7, with 7 bases aligning to TRBD1. The length of the CDR3 is 15 residues. Germline CDR1 SNHLY, CDR2 FYNNEI. J gave up 2 bases and V 7 bases, and 11 bases lay outside the gene matches. The CDR3 region has the DNA TGTGCCAGCACCTCCTCCAGGACAGGACCCTACGAGCAGTACTTC. Translation: CASTSSRTGPYEQYF.

The chain joins TRBV5-1 to TRBJ2-1; 10 bases align to TRBD2. The CDR3 has 17 residues. The ends lost 0 bases at V and 1 base at J; junction bases unmatched: 4. Germline assignment: CDR1 SGHRS and CDR2 YFSETQ. The CDR3 DNA reads as TGCGCCAGCAGCTTGGCTTGGACTAGCGGTTCCTACAATGAGCAGTTCTTC. This translates into CASSLAWTSGSYNEQFF.

The chain recombines TRBV10-2 with TRBJ1-4; TRBD1 is a possible D gene (5 bases). The CDR3 is 12 residues long. Looked up from germline, CDR1 is WSHSY and CDR2 is SAAADI. Trimming removed 7 bases from V and 7 bases from J, with 10 bases in between. The CDR3 DNA sequence: TGCGCCAGCAAGCAGGGTGGTGAAAAACTGTTTTTT. Translation: CASKQGGEKLFF.

The V gene is TRBV7-8, the J gene TRBJ1-3; no clear D. CDR3 length equals 14 residues. V lost 5 bases, J lost 0 bases, and 8 bases lay in between. The germline V gene encodes CDR1 SGHVS and CDR2 FQNEAQ. The CDR3 spells CASSPRDSGNTIYF. DNA for the CDR3: TGTGCCAGCAGCCCCCGGGACTCTGGAAACACCATATATTTT.

The chain employs TRBV20-1 and TRBJ2-1; 9 bases align to TRBD2. With 3 bases clipped from V and 15 bases from J, the junction kept 12 bases outside the gene matches. The CDR3 is 13 amino acids. The germline V gene has CDR1 DFQATT and CDR2 SNEGSKA (reference sequence). This chain's CDR3 is CSASTGTSRRMFF. The DNA of the CDR3 is TGCAGTGCTAGTACCGGGACTAGCAGGCGGATGTTCTTC.

V usage is TRBV5-4 and J usage is TRBJ1-6; 10 bases map to TRBD1. Germline V CDR1 and CDR2: SGHNT, YYREEE (reference sequence). The CDR3 is 16 residues long. V shed 3 bases, J shed 10 bases, and the junction held 10 bases outside the gene matches. The CDR3: CASSYPGTGDLSPLHF. In DNA form, the CDR3 reads TGTGCCAGCAGCTACCCCGGGACAGGGGACTTATCACCCCTCCACTTT.

With regard to this clone: The junction does not match germline at one end; this may be a read error. V and J are TRBV7-8 and TRBJ1-4, with 7 nucleotides matching TRBD1. This CDR3 spans 15 amino acids. Germline lookup yields CDR1 SGHVS and CDR2 FQNEAQ. The CDR3 here is CASSARQGDNEKLFF. The CDR3, as DNA: TGCGCCAGCAGCGCTAGACAGGGAGATAATGAAAAACTGTTTTTT.

The V and J genes are TRBV15 and TRBJ2-5; 10 nucleotides line up with TRBD2. CDR1 is LNHNV, CDR2 YYDKDF, per germline (reference sequence). This CDR3 is built from 15 residues. J gave up 2 bases and V 6 bases, and 6 bases lay outside the gene matches. CDR3 DNA sequence: TGTGCCACCAGGAATCTAGCGGGAGTACAAGAGACCCAGTACTTC. Its translation: CATRNLAGVQETQYF.